The 14 T cell receptor beta chains below come from one sample, sequenced in a study of cytomegalovirus exposure and HLA in healthy donors. A multiplex PCR was run with 60 Vbeta primers and 13 Jbeta primers. The repertoire was sequenced with immunoSEQ multiplex PCR; TCRdb's copy has only in-frame clones and lacks some. Of about 130,000 clones listed, roughly 78% were seen once; the top ten hold 5.3%. The material sequenced was PBMCs. These TCRs come from a man aged 25 to 40 in good health and CMV-seronegative.

The gene calls are TRBV28 and TRBJ1-5; D perhaps matches TRBD1 (5 bases). Germline V gene data show CDR1 as MDHEN and CDR2 as SYDVKM. Trimming left V 5 bases short and J 7 bases short, with 15 bases between. This CDR3 region has 14 residues. The CDR3 loop reads CASSQGGGGQPQHF. The CDR3 DNA is TGTGCCAGCAGTCAAGGCGGGGGAGGGCAGCCCCAGCATTTT.

The CDR3 DNA reads as TGTGCCAGCACACGACACAGCTCCTACGAGCAGTACTTC. Protein sequence: CASTRHSSYEQYF. This sequence joins TRBV28 and TRBJ2-7, with D unresolved. V lost 7 bases and J 0 bases, leaving 10 bases between the germline ends. Germline values: CDR1 MDHEN, CDR2 SYDVKM. The CDR3 loop spans 13 amino acids.

The CDR3 DNA follows: TGTGCCAGTAGTTTCTACAGATCTGAAGCTTTCTTT. Translation: CASSFYRSEAFF. The genes are TRBV19 and TRBJ1-1; D is unresolved. The germline V and J ends were trimmed by 5 bases and 6 bases, with 10 bases remaining between them. This CDR3 region has 12 residues. Germline V lookup: CDR1 LNHDA, CDR2 SQIVND (reference sequence).

A word on this clone: The sample contains more than one DNA sequence encoding this CDR3. V usage is TRBV5-4 and J usage is TRBJ2-5, with D possibly being TRBD2 (5 bases). The CDR3 extends over 13 amino acids. V gave up 0 bases and J gave up 5 bases, with 8 bases separating them. Germline V gene sequence: CDR1 SGHNT, CDR2 YYREEE (reference sequence). The CDR3 DNA reads TGTGCCAGCAGCTTGGTAGGCGGGGAGACCCAGTACTTC. Translated: CASSLVGGETQYF.

This clone was observed a handful of times. The genes are TRBV10-2 and TRBJ1-6, with D possibly being TRBD1 (5 bases). Germline V gene sequence: CDR1 WSHSY, CDR2 SAAADI. CDR3 length: 16 residues. With 3 bases removed from V and 1 base from J, the gap between germline ends came to 10 bases. CDR3 sequence (DNA): TGCGCCAGCAGTGACCTAGACAGATCCTATAATTCACCCCTCCACTTT. This translates into CASSDLDRSYNSPLHF.

The genes are TRBV4-1 and TRBJ1-5; D unresolved. This CDR3 is 14 amino acids long. The germline V gene encodes CDR1 MGHRA and CDR2 YSYEKL. Between the trimmed V and J ends, which lost 0 bases and 2 bases, there was a span of 5 bases. The CDR3 sequence is CASSQESGNQPQHF. The CDR3 bases are TGCGCCAGCAGCCAAGAATCGGGCAATCAGCCCCAGCATTTT.

The chain combines TRBV29-1 with TRBJ2-7; D is unclear. CDR1 is SQVTM, CDR2 ANQGSEA, per germline. The V end was cut by 8 bases, the J end by 7 bases, with 12 bases between. The CDR3 has 10 residues. CDR3 nucleotides: TGCAGCATCTTCATACGGGAGCAGTACTTC. It codes for CSIFIREQYF.

V usage is TRBV5-1 and J usage is TRBJ1-1; 8 positions match TRBD1. V lost 3 bases and J lost 1; bases outside the gene matches: 5. The CDR3 spans 15 residues. Germline CDR1 and CDR2: SGHRS and YFSETQ. The CDR3 DNA sequence: TGCGCCAGCAGCTCGTGGACAGGGTCGAACACTGAAGCTTTCTTT. Translating gives CASSSWTGSNTEAFF.

The rearrangement uses TRBV5-1 and TRBJ2-7; the match to TRBD1 covers 11 bases. V gave up 3 bases and J gave up 2 bases; unmatched junction bases: 4. This CDR3 is built from 15 residues. CDR1 and CDR2 from the germline V gene are SGHRS and YFSETQ. In DNA form, the CDR3 reads TGCGCCAGCAGCTCACCGGGACAGGGGGCCTACGAGCAGTACTTC. It specifies CASSSPGQGAYEQYF.

The V gene is TRBV6-1, the J gene TRBJ1-5; D remains ambiguous. Trimming took off 1 base at V and 0 bases at J, with 10 bases between the two ends. The V gene's germline CDR1 is MNHNS and CDR2 SASEGT. The CDR3 spans 16 residues. The CDR3 nucleotides read TGTGCCAGCAGTGAAGTGGGGAGCTATAGCAATCAGCCCCAGCATTTT. As protein: CASSEVGSYSNQPQHF.

CDR3 loop: CASSSNGTTGYNEQFF. The CDR3 nucleotides read TGTGCCAGCAGCTCCAACGGGACTACGGGCTACAATGAGCAGTTCTTC. The rearrangement links TRBV11-2 to TRBJ2-1; TRBD2 matches at 7 bases. J lost 3 bases, V lost 4 bases, and 9 bases had no gene match. CDR3 length: 16 residues. CDR1 is SGHAT and CDR2 is FQNNGV in the germline V gene.

The J gene is TRBJ2-7, the V gene TRBV19; weak D call: TRBD1 (6 bases). V lost 5 bases to trimming and J lost 5 bases, with 10 bases between them. Germline V gene data show CDR1 as LNHDA and CDR2 as SQIVND (reference sequence). CDR3 length: 12 residues. The CDR3 coding sequence is TGTGCCAGTAGTCCAGGGGACAACGAGCAGTACTTC. Translated, it gives CASSPGDNEQYF.

In this sample, this clone turned up once. The rearrangement uses TRBV18 and TRBJ1-1; possible D gene TRBD1, 5 bases. V lost 3 bases and J lost 0, with 11 bases in between. The V gene's germline CDR1 is KGHSH and CDR2 LQKENI. The CDR3 consists of 15 residues. CDR3: CASSPMPQVNTEAFF. The CDR3 bases are TGTGCCAGCTCACCTATGCCACAGGTGAACACTGAAGCTTTCTTT.

This clone was seen only a few times. CDR3 in amino acids: CASSLGQGAHEQYF. The CDR3 nucleotides read TGTGCCAGCAGCCTGGGACAGGGGGCCCACGAGCAGTACTTC. The V call is TRBV4-2, the J call TRBJ2-7; 12 bases are a match to TRBD1. Germline V gives CDR1 LGHNA, CDR2 YNFKEQ. CDR3 length: 14 amino acids. The ends lost 4 bases at V and 5 bases at J; junction bases unmatched: 3.